This TCR beta chain was documented in a study of blood T cell repertoires in COVID-19. Profiling relied on immunoSEQ multiplex PCR, and the TCRdb table lists in-frame clones only, not all of them. The sample lists approximately 31,000 clones, around 85% seen once, with roughly 25% in the top ten. Germline V gene lookup returns CDR1 SGHAT and CDR2 FQNNGV. The CDR3 length is 15 residues. Germline trimming cut 3 bases from V and 6 bases from J; bases unmatched to any gene: 7. Material for sequencing was peripheral blood. The TCR comes from an elderly woman with active or convalescent COVID-19. The V gene is TRBV11-2, the J gene TRBJ1-5, with TRBD1 identical over 8 bases. CDR3 residues: CASSLTGARRQPQHF. The CDR3 DNA is TGTGCCAGCAGCTTGACAGGGGCCCGTCGTCAGCCCCAGCATTTT.